Given below is one T cell receptor beta chain in context. Its antigen is as yet unknown. The record originates from a study of CD8 T cells in Susac syndrome. The CD8+ and CD4+ T cells were isolated magnetically using a negative isolation approach, whereas the TEMRA cells were enriched by FACS. Study-level findings and limits: The study conceded that relatively few individuals underwent its TCR sequencing and HLA analysis.

The CDR3 runs to 12 residues. V was trimmed by 1 base and J by 3 bases, leaving 3 bases between them. The RNA, about 0.5 to 1 ug, was put through reverse transcription using random hexamers. The amplification used immunoSEQ multiplex PCR on TCR beta CDR3; it spanned 54 Vbeta and 13 Jbeta. TCRdb re-called the immunoSEQ multiplex PCR reads with MiXCR, one entry per CDR3 protein. Of roughly 330,000 distinct CDR3 sequences listed, about 92% are singletons. Source material: CD4+ T cells from PBMCs. The chain links TRBV12-3 or TRBV12-4 to TRBJ1-1; the D is unclear. This sequence was found in a human donor with multiple sclerosis. The CDR3 reads CASSLVYTEAFF. CDR3 nucleotide sequence: TGTGCCAGCAGTTTAGTCTACACTGAAGCTTTCTTT.